One T cell receptor (beta chain) is described in this entry. No cognate antigen has been identified for it. Base-call qualities are not available, and no considerably larger clone is one nucleotide away. Libraries were constructed by the immunoSEQ multiplex PCR assay. TCRdb holds this immuneACCESS table with in-frame rearrangements only. Some clones are missing; in checked studies, unresolved V genes explain under half, and the rest has no known cause. The table for this sample lists 25,000 to 35,000 clones; 82% of them were counted only once. The ten largest clones represent more than 0.9% of the sample. The data were obtained in a study of T cells in narcolepsy (dated by TCRdb to the late 2010s). For context, the study as a whole: Patients with narcolepsy type 1 or type 2 (NT1, NT2) were enrolled in the study together with healthy control donors. Autoreactive T cells targeting hypocretin neuron self-antigens (hypocretin, TRIB2) were sought in narcolepsy patients, and TCR Vbeta sequencing was used to track clonotypes in blood and CSF.

For TCR Vbeta sequencing, memory CD4+ T cells were sorted ex vivo from the peripheral blood of narcolepsy patients and healthy controls. The paper as a whole reports these results and caveats: Patients and controls had comparable numbers of sequenced blood memory CD4+ clonotypes, averaging about 40,000 and 33,000, respectively. According to the report, autoreactive clonotypes were detected serially in the blood of the same patients and of different patients, but not in healthy controls. HCRT-specific and TRIB2-specific autoreactive clonotypes were highlighted in plots that compared CD4+ T cell clonotypes in CSF versus blood from the same patient. No sequences matching autoreactive T cell clones were present in some of the blood memory CD4+ repertoires from patients and controls.

There are 16 amino acids in the CDR3, from cysteine to phenylalanine inclusive. The kept DNA is CDR3 alone, 48 bases in frame from the first base. V has 2 bases trimmed and J has 4 bases trimmed; junction bases matching no gene number 9. The germline V gene (reference sequence) gives CDR1 as SGHNT and CDR2 as YYREEE. The rearrangement combines TRBV5-4 with TRBJ1-3; TRBD1 matches 7 bases in the middle. The TCR originated in a human donor with narcolepsy. Sequenced material: CD45RA- memory CD4+ T cells from PBMCs. The sample's cell subset or site label is to be understood as: memory T cells sorted ex vivo from peripheral blood. The DNA reads as follows: TGTGCCAGCAGCTTAGTCGGCACAGGGGAAGGAAACACCATATATTTT. It specifies CASSLVGTGEGNTIYF.